The 10 T cell receptor beta chains listed next were all sequenced from one sample in a study of blood T cell repertoires in COVID-19. Measured with immunoSEQ multiplex PCR; TCRdb has only the in-frame clones, and not every one. Among approximately 290,000 clones, roughly 87% were seen once, and the ten largest hold 2% to 3%. The source material was peripheral blood. These receptors were taken from a man between 18 and 35 years old with active or convalescent COVID-19.

This clone occurred once. This chain connects TRBV2 to TRBJ2-5; 7 nucleotides match TRBD1. The CDR3 sequence is 14 residues long. CDR1 SNHLY and CDR2 FYNNEI come from the germline V gene. Trimming at V came to 2 bases and at J to 4 bases, leaving 4 bases not matched to a gene. CDR3 nucleotides: TGTGCCAGCAGTGAAAACAGGGGCGGAGAGACCCAGTACTTC. Translated: CASSENRGGETQYF.

This chain links TRBV10-3 with TRBJ2-3; D possibly corresponds to TRBD1 (5 bases). This CDR3 is built from 15 residues. Germline CDR1 reads ENHRY; CDR2 reads SYGVKD. V was shortened by 7 bases and J by 4 bases, with 18 bases between the two germline ends. The CDR3 region is CAIKEPSRGSDTQYF. Here the CDR3 DNA reads TGTGCCATCAAGGAACCTTCAAGGGGATCAGATACGCAGTATTTT.

About this clone itself: Other DNA sequences in this sample translate to the same CDR3. This chain uses TRBV9 with TRBJ2-1; 10 nucleotides align to TRBD2. From germline, CDR1 is SGDLS and CDR2 YYNGEE. Germline trimming cut 0 bases from V and 3 bases from J; bases unmatched to any gene: 0. The CDR3 has 15 amino acids. CDR3 in amino acids: CASSVVAGGYNEQFF. For the CDR3, the DNA is TGTGCCAGCAGCGTAGTAGCGGGAGGCTACAATGAGCAGTTCTTC.

The CDR3 region is CASSIGDRRYEQYF. The CDR3 coding sequence is TGTGCCAGTAGTATTGGTGACAGGCGTTACGAGCAGTACTTC. This chain joins TRBV19 and TRBJ2-7; perhaps TRBD1 as D (6 bases). In germline, CDR1 is LNHDA, CDR2 SQIVND (reference sequence). CDR3 length: 14 residues. V was pared by 3 bases and J by 4 bases, with 13 bases between.

This clone came up many times. The CDR3 sequence is CASSQDPGGRVRYF. The CDR3 DNA sequence: TGCGCCAGCAGCCAAGATCCGGGGGGCCGAGTTCGGTATTTT. This chain joins TRBV4-1 and TRBJ2-3, with D maybe TRBD2 (7 bases). The CDR3 loop spans 14 amino acids. The germline V gene encodes CDR1 MGHRA and CDR2 YSYEKL. V was clipped by 0 bases and J by 14 bases, with 18 bases between them.

CDR3 DNA sequence: TGCAGCGTTGGCCTAGCGAGGGGTGAGCAGTTCTTC. Protein: CSVGLARGEQFF. The V gene is TRBV29-1, the J gene TRBJ2-1, with D tentatively TRBD2 (6 bases). V was trimmed by 4 bases and J by 9 bases, leaving 13 bases between them. CDR3 length equals 12 residues. CDR1 is SQVTM, CDR2 ANQGSEA, per germline.

This clone was seen just once. J is TRBJ2-2 and V is TRBV7-2, with 10 bases lining up with TRBD2. Trimming took 1 base from V and 7 from J; bases not matched to a gene: 3. This CDR3 contains 15 residues. Germline CDR1 reads SGHTA; CDR2 reads FQGNSA. CDR3 protein: CASSLGLAGVGELFF. The CDR3 nucleotides read TGTGCCAGCAGCTTAGGGCTAGCGGGGGTCGGGGAGCTGTTTTTT. Combining the CDR3 with reference TRBV7-2 and TRBJ2-2 gives the whole variable domain GAGVSQSPSNKVTEKGKDVELRCDPISGHTALYWYRQSLGQGLEFLIYFQGNSAPDKSGLPSDRFSAERTGGSVSTLTIQRTQQEDSAVYLCASSLGLAGVGELFFGEGSRLTVL.

This sequence joins TRBV27 and TRBJ2-5, with D possibly matching TRBD1 (6 bases). V lost 6 bases, J lost 1 base, and 18 bases lay in between. The CDR3 runs to 16 residues. Germline V lookup: CDR1 MNHEY, CDR2 SMNVEV (reference sequence). Here the CDR3 reads CASRPTPQGVQETQYF. In nucleotides, the CDR3 is TGTGCCAGCAGACCCACCCCACAGGGCGTCCAAGAGACCCAGTACTTC.

The V and J genes are TRBV4-2 and TRBJ2-5; 15 bases match TRBD2. Germline trimming cut 3 bases from V and 2 bases from J; bases unmatched to any gene: 1. The CDR3 is 16 amino acids. CDR1 LGHNA and CDR2 YNFKEQ come from the germline V gene. CDR3 DNA: TGTGCCAGCAGCCAGGGACTAGCGGGAGGACAAGAGACCCAGTACTTC. This translates into CASSQGLAGGQETQYF.

The rearrangement uses TRBV18 and TRBJ1-6; no clear D. The germline V gene has CDR1 KGHSH and CDR2 LQKENI. V was clipped by 3 bases and J by 8 bases, with 8 bases between them. The CDR3 extends over 13 amino acids. The DNA of the CDR3 is TGTGCCAGCTCACCTAATCTCGATTCACCCCTCCACTTT. It translates to CASSPNLDSPLHF.